This T cell receptor (beta chain) was found in a study of T cell responses to AZD1222 COVID-19 vaccine. The CDR3 has 14 residues. CDR1 is LNHDA, CDR2 SQIVND, per germline (reference sequence). The V end was cut by 4 bases, the J end by 2 bases, with 12 bases between. Profiled with immunoSEQ multiplex PCR; TCRdb holds only in-frame clones, not every one. The sample consists of 150,000 to 200,000 clones, 80% to 95% of them appearing once. Here the sequenced sample was peripheral blood, taken on day 0 of AZD1222 vaccination. The clonotype comes from an adult in good health. This rearrangement joins TRBV19 to TRBJ2-7; possibly TRBD1 or TRBD2 for D (5 bases each). The CDR3 loop is CASSSPEGPYEQYF. For the CDR3, the DNA is TGTGCCAGTAGTAGCCCAGAGGGGCCCTACGAGCAGTACTTC.